Reported below is one T cell receptor beta chain. The sample belongs to a study of blood T cell repertoires in COVID-19. Overall study: COVID-19 samples collected from the United States, Italy and Spain covered acute and convalescent phases. Sources were T cells, B-cell-depleted T cells, or PBMCs; the material itself was cDNA or gDNA.

Original analysis: Reference gene primer amplification yielded estimated nucleated cell counts. The method was immunoSEQ multiplex PCR; TCRdb's version includes in-frame clones alone and lacks a portion of them. V and J calls and clone size are given by that table; D and trimming were obtained from the DNA. The data contain approximately 100,000 clones, around 78% of them singletons. Patients from Seattle were sampled longitudinally, starting during active infection. Germline values: CDR1 SEHNR, CDR2 FQNEAQ (reference sequence). CDR3 size: 14 residues. V was trimmed by 5 bases and J by 2 bases, leaving 13 bases between them.

The source material was peripheral blood. The chain carries TRBV7-9 and TRBJ2-7; D possibly corresponds to TRBD1 (5 bases). This clonotype was obtained from a man at least 80 years old with COVID-19, enrolled during active disease. The CDR3 nucleotides read TGTGCCAGCAGCCCCCCCGAAGGGGCCTACGAGCAGTACTTC. Protein product: CASSPPEGAYEQYF.